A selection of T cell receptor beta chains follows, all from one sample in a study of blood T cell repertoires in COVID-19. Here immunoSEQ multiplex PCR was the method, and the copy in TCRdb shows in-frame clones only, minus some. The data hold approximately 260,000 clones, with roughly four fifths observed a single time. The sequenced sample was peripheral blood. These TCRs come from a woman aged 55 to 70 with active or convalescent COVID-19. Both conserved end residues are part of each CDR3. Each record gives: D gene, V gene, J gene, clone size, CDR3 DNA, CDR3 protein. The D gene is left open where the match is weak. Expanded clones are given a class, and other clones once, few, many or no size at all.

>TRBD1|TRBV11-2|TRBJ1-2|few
TGTGCCAGCAGCTTGGGACAGGGGGCAGTTGGCTACACCTTC
CASSLGQGAVGYTF
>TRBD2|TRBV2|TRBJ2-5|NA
TGTGCCAGCAGCGGTAGCGGGGGGGCGAAAGAGCAGTACTTC
CASSGSGGAKEQYF
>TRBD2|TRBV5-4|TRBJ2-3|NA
TGTGCCAGCAGCTTGTTACTAGCGGGGGGTATCACAGATACGCAGTATTTT
CASSLLLAGGITDTQYF
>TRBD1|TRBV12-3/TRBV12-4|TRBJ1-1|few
TGTGCCACCGACAGGGGGGGGAACACTGAAGCTTTCTTT
CATDRGGNTEAFF
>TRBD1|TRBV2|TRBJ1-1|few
TGTGCCAGCCGCGGACAGGGGGACACTGAAGCTTTCTTT
CASRGQGDTEAFF
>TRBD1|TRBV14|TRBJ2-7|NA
TGTGCCAGCAGCCAAGGGACAGGGTACTACGAGCAGTACTTC
CASSQGTGYYEQYF
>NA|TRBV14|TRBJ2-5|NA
TGTGCCAGCAGCCAAGAGCGAGGGAATTGGGAGACCCAGTACTTC
CASSQERGNWETQYF
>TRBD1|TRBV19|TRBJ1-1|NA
TGTGCCAGTAGTATCGACAGGGAGAACACTGAAGCTTTCTTT
CASSIDRENTEAFF
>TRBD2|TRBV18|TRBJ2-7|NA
TGTGCCAGCTCACCATATAGCGGGGGGGCCGTTGGCGAGCAGTACTTC
CASSPYSGGAVGEQYF
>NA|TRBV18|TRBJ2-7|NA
TGTGCCAGCTCACCACCGGCGGACACCTACGAGCAGTACTTC
CASSPPADTYEQYF
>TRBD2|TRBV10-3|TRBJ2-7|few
TGTGCCAGCTGCTCTGGGACTAGCGACACCTACGAGCAGTACTTC
CASCSGTSDTYEQYF
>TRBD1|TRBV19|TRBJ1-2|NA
TGTGCCAGTAGTCTAGCCCACAGGGGGATTGACTATGGCTACACCTTC
CASSLAHRGIDYGYTF
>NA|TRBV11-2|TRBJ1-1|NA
TGTGCCAGCAGCTTAAACAAAAGGGGCACTGAAGCTTTCTTT
CASSLNKRGTEAFF
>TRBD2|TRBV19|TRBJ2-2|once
TGTGCCAGTAGTATCACCAGGACCGGACCAGGGAGGGGAGCGGCCGGGGAGCTGTTTTTT
CASSITRTGPGRGAAGELFF
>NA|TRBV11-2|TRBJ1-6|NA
TGTGCCAGCAGCTCCAGACCAGGGACTCTGGCGGGGCCACCCCTCCACTTT
CASSSRPGTLAGPPLHF
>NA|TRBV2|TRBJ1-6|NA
TGTGCCAGCACCATCGGACAGTATAATTCACCCCTCCACTTT
CASTIGQYNSPLHF
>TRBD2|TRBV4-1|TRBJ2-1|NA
TGCGCCAGCAGCCACCGACTAGCGGGGGGCCCCTACAATGAGCAGTTCTTC
CASSHRLAGGPYNEQFF
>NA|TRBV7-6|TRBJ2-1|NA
TGTGCCAGCAGCTTAGTCTCTGGAGGGACCTACAATGAGCAGTTCTTC
CASSLVSGGTYNEQFF
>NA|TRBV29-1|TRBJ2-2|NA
TGCAGCGTTGAAAACAGTCCCACCGGGGAGCTGTTTTTT
CSVENSPTGELFF
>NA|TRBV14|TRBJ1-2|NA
TGTGCCAGCAGCCAAGATACAAACCGGGATGGCTACACCTTC
CASSQDTNRDGYTF
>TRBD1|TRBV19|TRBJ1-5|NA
TGTGCCAGTAGTCCTAGGGGGGACAGGGGCCTCTATAGCAATCAGCCCCAGCATTTT
CASSPRGDRGLYSNQPQHF
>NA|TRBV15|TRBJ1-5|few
TGTGCCACCAGATTAGGGGGGGCAAGCAATCAGCCCCAGCATTTT
CATRLGGASNQPQHF
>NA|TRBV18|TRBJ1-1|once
TGTGCCAGCTCACTTGTCGACACTGAAGCTTTCTTT
CASSLVDTEAFF
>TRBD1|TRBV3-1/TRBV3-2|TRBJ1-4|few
TGTGCCAGCAGCCAAGAGGGACAGGGGGGTGAAAAACTGTTTTTT
CASSQEGQGGEKLFF
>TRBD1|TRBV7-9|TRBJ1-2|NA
TGTGCCAGCAGCTTGGGACAGCCATCCACCTACTATGGCTACACCTTC
CASSLGQPSTYYGYTF
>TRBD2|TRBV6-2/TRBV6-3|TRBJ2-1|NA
TGTGCCAGCAGTTACCGGGCGGGGGAGAGAAATGAGCAGTTCTTC
CASSYRAGERNEQFF
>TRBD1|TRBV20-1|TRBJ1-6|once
TGCAGTGCTAGTCCTGGACAGGGGGCACATTCACCCCTCCACTTT
CSASPGQGAHSPLHF